This TCR beta chain was sequenced in a study of T-cell memory formation after mild COVID-19. V shed 0 bases and J shed 8 bases, with 12 bases lying between them. The CDR3 is 14 amino acids. Germline-derived CDR1 and CDR2 are LGHDT and YNNKEL (reference sequence). This clonotype was detected ten times or more. Researchers used 5'RACE with constant-segment primers to make TCR alpha and TCR beta cDNA libraries that carry sample barcodes and UMIs. Via MiXCR, TCRdb re-called the 5' RACE reads, giving one row per CDR3 protein. The repertoire holds about 260,000 distinct CDR3 sequences, with 8% to 10% as singletons.

The origin of this receptor is a man in his late teens or twenties who had mild COVID-19 (a few samples of this study predate the infection). Cell type and time point are not known. The sample consisted of PBMCs or a T cell subset sorted from them (not recorded which). The chain couples TRBV3-1 to TRBJ2-3; D is uncertain. CDR3 nucleotides: TGTGCCAGCAGCCAAGATGGTAGTGTGGCTACGCAGTATTTT. It encodes CASSQDGSVATQYF.